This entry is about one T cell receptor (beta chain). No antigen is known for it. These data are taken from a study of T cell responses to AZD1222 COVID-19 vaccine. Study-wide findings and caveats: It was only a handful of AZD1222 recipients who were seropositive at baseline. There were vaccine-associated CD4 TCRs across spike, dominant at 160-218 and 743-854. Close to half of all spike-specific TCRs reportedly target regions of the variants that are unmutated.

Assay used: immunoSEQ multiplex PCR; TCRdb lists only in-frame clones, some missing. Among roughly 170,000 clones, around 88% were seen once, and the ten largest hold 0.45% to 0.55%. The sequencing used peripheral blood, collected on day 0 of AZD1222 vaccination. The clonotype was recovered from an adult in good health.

CDR3: CASSFESEAFF. DNA for the CDR3: TGTGCCAGCAGTTTCGAGTCTGAAGCTTTCTTT. The chain carries TRBV12-3 or TRBV12-4 and TRBJ1-1; D is uncertain. CDR3 length: 11 residues. Trimming took off 3 bases at V and 6 bases at J, with 5 bases between the two ends.